The clone carrying this T cell receptor (beta chain) was found a few times. Its antigen is not identified. This specimen belongs to a study of shared clonotypes between healthy human individuals. Study-wide results and limits: It was observed that 5% to 6.5% of naive CD4 clonotypes were shared across a few donors. Genetic and exposure-history diversity was limited by the few donors. Rarefaction showed sorted-subset sequencing was incomplete despite large depth.

Trimming shortened V by 3 bases and J by 0 bases, and 3 bases separated the two germline ends. In germline, CDR1 is SGHNT, CDR2 YYREEE (reference sequence). There are 13 residues in the CDR3. How the authors handled the data: ImmunoSEQ only sent back junction sequences with no quality scores, so filtering was done differently. Data came from immunoSEQ multiplex PCR; TCRdb stores just in-frame clones and leaves some out. The V and J calls and the clone size are those of that table, but D and trimming were determined from the DNA. The sample has roughly 1,100,000 clones, 75% seen once. The sequence was collected from a man between 18 and 35 years old in good health. The chain carries TRBV5-4 and TRBJ2-2; no reliable D call. The sequenced sample was memory CD4+ T cells sorted from blood. Indicated subset: CD45RA-negative fraction. The chain's CDR3 is CASSSANTGELFF. The CDR3 nucleotides read TGTGCCAGCAGCTCCGCGAACACCGGGGAGCTGTTTTTT.